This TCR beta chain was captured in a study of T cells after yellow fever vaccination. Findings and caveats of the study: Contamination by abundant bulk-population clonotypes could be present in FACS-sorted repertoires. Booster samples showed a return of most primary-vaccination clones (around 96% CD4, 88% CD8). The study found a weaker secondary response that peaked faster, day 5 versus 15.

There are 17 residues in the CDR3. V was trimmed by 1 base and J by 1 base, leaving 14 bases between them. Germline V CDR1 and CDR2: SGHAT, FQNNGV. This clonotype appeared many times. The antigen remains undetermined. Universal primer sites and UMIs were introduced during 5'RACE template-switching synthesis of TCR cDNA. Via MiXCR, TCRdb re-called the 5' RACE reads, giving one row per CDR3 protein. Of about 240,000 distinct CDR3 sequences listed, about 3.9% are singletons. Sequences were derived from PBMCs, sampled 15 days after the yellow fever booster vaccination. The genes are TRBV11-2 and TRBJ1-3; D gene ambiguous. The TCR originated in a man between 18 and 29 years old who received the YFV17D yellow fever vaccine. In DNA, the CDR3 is TGTGCCAGCAGCTTAGTCGATGGGTTCGAATCTGGAAACACCATATATTTT. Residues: CASSLVDGFESGNTIYF.